The 16 T cell receptor beta chains presented below share a single source sample, sequenced in a study of blood T cell repertoires in COVID-19 (dated by TCRdb to the early 2020s). Library prep was done by the immunoSEQ multiplex PCR assay. TCRdb re-hosts the immuneACCESS table, in-frame sequences only. Its copies lack some clones; in the studies checked, an unresolved V gene accounts for under half of them, and the cause for the rest is not known. Here the sample has around 250,000 clones; roughly 90% occur a single time. The top ten constitute 2% to 2.5% of the sample. Sequencing was performed on peripheral blood. Receptors were obtained from a woman aged 55-69 years with COVID-19, enrolled during active disease.

The V and J genes are TRBV7-8 and TRBJ2-7; 7 positions agree with TRBD1. The germline gives CDR1 SGHVS, CDR2 FQNEAQ. The CDR3 consists of 16 residues. The ends lost 5 bases at V and 6 bases at J; junction bases unmatched: 16. CDR3 protein: CASSIEGARIKGEQYF. The CDR3 bases are TGTGCCAGCAGCATTGAGGGGGCGCGAATTAAAGGCGAGCAGTACTTC.

This clone was recorded a few times. The gene calls are TRBV20-1 and TRBJ1-1; the D is unclear. Germline assignment: CDR1 DFQATT and CDR2 SNEGSKA (reference sequence). The CDR3 runs 11 residues. V was shortened by 6 bases and J by 0 bases, with 5 bases between the two germline ends. CDR3 sequence: CSALLNTEAFF. The CDR3 region has the DNA TGCAGTGCGTTATTGAACACTGAAGCTTTCTTT.

The genes are TRBV5-1 and TRBJ1-2, with TRBD1 matching 11 bases. The CDR3 contains 14 residues. V shed 7 bases and J 7 bases; nucleotides not matched to a gene: 9. CDR1 SGHRS and CDR2 YFSETQ come from the germline V gene. The CDR3 nucleotides read TGCGCCAGCCAACCTGGACAGGGGGCATTTGGCTACACCTTC. Translating it yields CASQPGQGAFGYTF.

Only one count was recorded for this clone. The J gene is TRBJ1-2, the V gene TRBV5-6; D is possibly TRBD1 (5 bases). With 0 bases removed from V and 3 bases from J, the gap between germline ends came to 15 bases. Germline CDR1 is SGHDT and CDR2 is YYEEEE. CDR3 length: 16 amino acids. CDR3 sequence: CASSLGAGAGHYGYTF. The CDR3 DNA is TGTGCCAGCAGCTTGGGGGCTGGGGCAGGGCACTATGGCTACACCTTC.

This clone appeared a single time. The V gene is TRBV9, the J gene TRBJ1-6; D is unclear. The germline V gene encodes CDR1 SGDLS and CDR2 YYNGEE. This CDR3 contains 15 residues. Deletions cut 2 bases from V and 0 bases from J, with 6 bases between. DNA of the CDR3: TGTGCCAGCAGCGTGTCGGGCTCCTATAATTCACCCCTCCACTTT. It yields the protein CASSVSGSYNSPLHF.

The V gene is TRBV7-6, the J gene TRBJ1-2, with 7 bases matching TRBD1. The CDR3 runs 16 residues. Germline-derived CDR1 and CDR2 are SGHVS and FNYEAQ. The V segment lost 1 base and the J segment 2 bases; nucleotides outside the gene matches: 7. The CDR3 is CASSLGGTAINYGYTF. CDR3 in DNA: TGTGCCAGCAGCTTAGGGGGGACAGCAATAAACTATGGCTACACCTTC.

The chain employs TRBV19 and TRBJ2-2; 9 nucleotides line up with TRBD1. The CDR3 is 14 residues long. With 8 bases clipped from V and 7 bases from J, the junction kept 8 bases outside the gene matches. Looked up from germline, CDR1 is LNHDA and CDR2 is SQIVND (reference sequence). CDR3 bases: TGTGCCAGTGGGGGGACAGGGAGGATCGGGGAGCTGTTTTTT. The encoded protein is CASGGTGRIGELFF.

The V call is TRBV19, the J call TRBJ1-5; no clear D. With 6 bases removed from V and 0 bases from J, the gap between germline ends came to 9 bases. CDR1 and CDR2 from the germline V gene are LNHDA and SQIVND (reference sequence). CDR3 length: 14 residues. The CDR3 reads CASRSRYSNQPQHF. In DNA form, the CDR3 reads TGTGCCAGTAGATCCAGGTATAGCAATCAGCCCCAGCATTTT. The whole variable domain, filled in from reference TRBV19 and TRBJ1-5, reads DGGITQSPKYLFRKEGQNVTLSCEQNLNHDAMYWYRQDPGQGLRLIYYSQIVNDFQKGDIAEGYSVSREKKESFPLTVTSAQKNPTAFYLCASRSRYSNQPQHFGDGTRLSIL.

The rearrangement links TRBV7-9 to TRBJ2-7; 15 nucleotides match TRBD2. The CDR3 is made up of 19 amino acids. With V trimmed by 2 bases and J by 0 bases, 8 bases remained unmatched. The germline CDR1 and CDR2 sequences are SEHNR and FQNEAQ (reference sequence). The CDR3 DNA sequence: TGTGCCAGCAGCTTACCAACCGGGACTAGCGGGGGGAGCTCCTACGAGCAGTACTTC. The encoded protein is CASSLPTGTSGGSSYEQYF.

This clone was seen a few times. The chain recombines TRBV5-6 with TRBJ1-2, with D maybe TRBD1 (6 bases). Germline values: CDR1 SGHDT, CDR2 YYEEEE. The V and J ends lost 4 bases and 7 bases respectively, with 17 bases between them. This CDR3 is 14 amino acids long. The CDR3: CASSLGTLLPGYTF. The CDR3 DNA follows: TGTGCCAGCAGCCTGGGGACACTTCTACCTGGCTACACCTTC.

The chain combines TRBV10-3 with TRBJ2-7, with 9 nucleotides matching TRBD1. Germline-derived CDR1 and CDR2 are ENHRY and SYGVKD. CDR3 length: 13 residues. J lost 4 bases, V lost 2 bases, and 0 bases had no gene match. CDR3 region: CAISEGQGYEQYF. DNA for the CDR3: TGTGCCATCAGTGAGGGACAGGGGTACGAGCAGTACTTC.

The chain uses TRBV18 and TRBJ1-2; D uncertain. Germline V gene data show CDR1 as KGHSH and CDR2 as LQKENI. The CDR3 is made up of 15 amino acids. Between the trimmed V and J ends, which lost 5 bases and 4 bases, there was a span of 17 bases. The CDR3 coding sequence is TGTGCCAGCTCATCCCGAGCCCCCTCCCTCTATGGCTACACCTTC. As protein: CASSSRAPSLYGYTF.

The V and J genes are TRBV7-3 and TRBJ2-7; 7 positions match TRBD2. V was clipped by 5 bases and J by 2 bases; unmatched bases: 6. This CDR3 contains 14 residues. Germline CDR1 is SGHTA and CDR2 is FQGTGA. The DNA of the CDR3 is TGTGCCAGCAGCCCCAGGGCGGGAGCCTACGAGCAGTACTTC. Protein sequence: CASSPRAGAYEQYF.

This sequence joins TRBV4-3 and TRBJ2-3, with D possibly being TRBD2 (5 bases). V was cut by 0 bases and J by 0 bases, with 7 bases left in between. The CDR3 is 15 amino acids. Germline V gene lookup returns CDR1 LGHNA and CDR2 YSLEER. The DNA for the CDR3 is TGCGCCAGCAGCCAAGATCGCGGGAGCACAGATACGCAGTATTTT. Translating it yields CASSQDRGSTDTQYF.

Written as DNA, the CDR3 is TGTGCCAGCAGTCGCGGGCCGTATCAGCCCCAGCATTTT. Encoded protein: CASSRGPYQPQHF. The V and J genes are TRBV6-2 or TRBV6-3 and TRBJ1-5; D is unresolved. CDR1 is MNHEY and CDR2 is SVGEGT in the germline V gene. V was cut by 5 bases and J by 5 bases, with 10 bases left in between. CDR3 length: 13 residues.

CDR3 nucleotide sequence: TGTGCCAGCAGCTCAAGGTTACAGGGTAAAAGCTACGAGCAGTACTTC. Protein product: CASSSRLQGKSYEQYF. This chain connects TRBV16 to TRBJ2-7; D perhaps matches TRBD1 (6 bases). The CDR3 extends over 16 amino acids. V lost 5 bases and J lost 3, with 20 bases in between. Per germline, CDR1 KGHSY and CDR2 FQNENV.